This T cell receptor beta chain was captured in a study of T cell responses to AZD1222 COVID-19 vaccine. Study-level findings and limits: Females outnumbered males among donors, who were mostly white British; clonal diversity was possibly underestimated. The study found vaccine-associated CD4 TCRs spanning spike, dominant at 160-218 and 743-854.

Pooling of second doses given at about 4 or about 12 weeks was done. The CDR3 runs 16 residues. Germline V lookup: CDR1 SGHAT, CDR2 FQNNGV. V was pared by 4 bases and J by 0 bases, with 4 bases of the junction left unmatched. Libraries were prepared by immunoSEQ multiplex PCR; TCRdb keeps only in-frame clonotypes and omits some of them. Of about 180,000 clones in the sample, around nine tenths were seen once. Worth noting for this clone: What it binds is not known.

This receptor was obtained from an adult who received the AZD1222 COVID-19 vaccine. The source material was peripheral blood, sampled 28 days after the second AZD1222 dose. V is TRBV11-2 and J is TRBJ2-3, with 10 bases matching TRBD2. CDR3 amino acids: CASSWSAGGSTDTQYF. DNA of the CDR3: TGTGCCAGCAGCTGGTCAGCGGGGGGGAGCACAGATACGCAGTATTTT.